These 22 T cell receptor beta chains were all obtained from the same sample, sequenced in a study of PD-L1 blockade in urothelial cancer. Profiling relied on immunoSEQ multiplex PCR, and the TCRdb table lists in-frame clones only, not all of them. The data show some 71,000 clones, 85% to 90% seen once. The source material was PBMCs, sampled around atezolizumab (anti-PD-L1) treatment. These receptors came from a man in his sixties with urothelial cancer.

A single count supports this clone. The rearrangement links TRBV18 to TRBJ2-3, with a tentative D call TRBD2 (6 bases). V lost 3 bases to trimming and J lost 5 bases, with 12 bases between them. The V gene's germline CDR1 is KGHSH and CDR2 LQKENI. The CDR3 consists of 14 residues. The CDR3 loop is CASSPPGLRDTQYF. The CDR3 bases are TGTGCCAGCTCACCCCCGGGACTTCGAGATACGCAGTATTTT.

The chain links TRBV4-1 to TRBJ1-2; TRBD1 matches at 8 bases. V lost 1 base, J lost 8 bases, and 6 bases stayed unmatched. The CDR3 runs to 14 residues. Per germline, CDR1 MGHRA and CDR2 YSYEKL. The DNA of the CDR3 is TGCGCCAGCAGCCAAGGAGAGACAGGGGTCGGCTACACCTTC. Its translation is CASSQGETGVGYTF.

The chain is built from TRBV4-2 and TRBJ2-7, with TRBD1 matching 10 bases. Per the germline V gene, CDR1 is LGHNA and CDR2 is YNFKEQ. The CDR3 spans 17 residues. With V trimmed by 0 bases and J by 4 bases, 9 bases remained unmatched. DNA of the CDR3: TGTGCCAGCAGCCAAGAGGAAGTGGGACAGGGGCCGTACGAGCAGTACTTC. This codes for CASSQEEVGQGPYEQYF.

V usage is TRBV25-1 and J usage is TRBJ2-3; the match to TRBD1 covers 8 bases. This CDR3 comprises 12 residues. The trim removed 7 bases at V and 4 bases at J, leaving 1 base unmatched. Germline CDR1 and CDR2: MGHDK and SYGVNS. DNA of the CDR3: TGTGCCAGCAACAGGGGGGCAGATACGCAGTATTTT. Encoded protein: CASNRGADTQYF.

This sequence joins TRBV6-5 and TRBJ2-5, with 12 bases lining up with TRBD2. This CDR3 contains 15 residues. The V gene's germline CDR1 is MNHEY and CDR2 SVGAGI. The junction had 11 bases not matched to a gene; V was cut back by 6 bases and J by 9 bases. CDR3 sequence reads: CASRGLGLAGLSQYF. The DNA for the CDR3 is TGTGCCAGCAGGGGTCTAGGACTAGCGGGGTTGTCCCAGTACTTC.

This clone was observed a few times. CDR3 sequence (DNA): TGTGCCAGCAGTGACTCTTTTAGAACAGATACGCAGTATTTT. Translating it yields CASSDSFRTDTQYF. J is TRBJ2-3 and V is TRBV6-4; D is unclear. Trimming took off 0 bases at V and 3 bases at J, with 7 bases between the two ends. Germline V lookup: CDR1 MRHNA, CDR2 SNTAGT. The CDR3 runs to 14 residues.

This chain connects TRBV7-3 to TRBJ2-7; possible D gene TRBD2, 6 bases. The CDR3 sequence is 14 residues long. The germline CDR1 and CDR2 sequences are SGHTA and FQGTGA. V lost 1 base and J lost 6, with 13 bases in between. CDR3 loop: CASSLNGGTGEQYF. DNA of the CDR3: TGTGCCAGCAGCTTAAACGGTGGGACTGGCGAGCAGTACTTC. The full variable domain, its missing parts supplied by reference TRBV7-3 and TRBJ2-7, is GAGVSQTPSNKVTEKGKYVELRCDPISGHTALYWYRQSLGQGPEFLIYFQGTGAADDSGLPNDRFFAVRPEGSVSTLKIQRTERGDSAVYLCASSLNGGTGEQYFGPGTRLTVT.

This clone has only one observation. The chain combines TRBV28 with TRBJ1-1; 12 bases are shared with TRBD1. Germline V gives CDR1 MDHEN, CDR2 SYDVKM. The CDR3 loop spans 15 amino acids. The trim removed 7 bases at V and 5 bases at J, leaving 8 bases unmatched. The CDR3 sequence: CASIVGGQGATEAFF. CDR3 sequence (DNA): TGTGCCAGCATTGTGGGGGGACAGGGGGCGACTGAAGCTTTCTTT.

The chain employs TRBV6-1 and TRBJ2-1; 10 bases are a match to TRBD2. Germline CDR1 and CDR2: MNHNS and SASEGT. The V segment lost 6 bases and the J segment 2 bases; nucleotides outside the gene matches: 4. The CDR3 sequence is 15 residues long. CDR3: CASRLAGAPYNEQFF. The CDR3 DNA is TGTGCCAGCAGGCTAGCGGGAGCCCCCTACAATGAGCAGTTCTTC.

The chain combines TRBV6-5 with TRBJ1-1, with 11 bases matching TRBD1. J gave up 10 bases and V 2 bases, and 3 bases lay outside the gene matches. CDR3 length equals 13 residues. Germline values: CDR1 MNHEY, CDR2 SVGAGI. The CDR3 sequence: CASSYGTGGPAFF. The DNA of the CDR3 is TGTGCCAGCAGTTACGGGACAGGGGGTCCAGCTTTCTTT.

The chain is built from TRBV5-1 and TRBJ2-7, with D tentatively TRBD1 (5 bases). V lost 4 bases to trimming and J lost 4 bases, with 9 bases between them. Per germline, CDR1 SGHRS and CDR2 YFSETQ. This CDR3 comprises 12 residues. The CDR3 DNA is TGCGCCAGCAGCGACGCAGGGTACGAGCAGTACTTC. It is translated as CASSDAGYEQYF.

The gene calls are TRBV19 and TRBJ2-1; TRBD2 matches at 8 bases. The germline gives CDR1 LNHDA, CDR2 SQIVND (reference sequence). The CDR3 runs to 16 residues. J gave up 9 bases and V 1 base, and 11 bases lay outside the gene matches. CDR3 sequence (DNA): TGTGCCAGTAGTATAGGGATAGCGGGAACAGGGTTTGAGCAGTTCTTC. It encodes CASSIGIAGTGFEQFF.

CDR3 bases: TGTGCCAGCAGCTTAGCTAGCGGGGCCTACAATGAGCAGTTCTTC. It translates to CASSLASGAYNEQFF. The rearrangement joins TRBV11-2 to TRBJ2-1; 9 bases fit TRBD2. CDR1 is SGHAT and CDR2 is FQNNGV in the germline V gene. V lost 1 base, J lost 2 bases, and 0 bases stayed unmatched. The CDR3 consists of 15 residues. Supplemented by reference TRBV11-2 and TRBJ2-1, the full variable domain reads EAGVAQSPRYKIIEKRQSVAFWCNPISGHATLYWYQQILGQGPKLLIQFQNNGVVDDSQLPKDRFSAERLKGVDSTLKIQPAKLEDSAVYLCASSLASGAYNEQFFGPGTRLTVL.

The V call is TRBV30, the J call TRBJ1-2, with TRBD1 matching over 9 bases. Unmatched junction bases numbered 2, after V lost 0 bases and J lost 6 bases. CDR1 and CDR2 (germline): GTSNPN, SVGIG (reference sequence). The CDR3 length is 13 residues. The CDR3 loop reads CAWSVTGGDGYTF. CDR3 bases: TGTGCCTGGAGTGTAACAGGGGGCGATGGCTACACCTTC.

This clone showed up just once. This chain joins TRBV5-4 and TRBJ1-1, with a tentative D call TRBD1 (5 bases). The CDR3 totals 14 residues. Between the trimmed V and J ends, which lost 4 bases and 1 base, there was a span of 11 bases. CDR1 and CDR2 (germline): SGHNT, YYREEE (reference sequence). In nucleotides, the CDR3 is TGTGCCAGCAGCCTTTACGACAGGAACACTGAAGCTTTCTTT. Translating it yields CASSLYDRNTEAFF.

DNA for the CDR3: TGCGCCAGCAGCCAAGAGCCTAGCGGGAGTGGTGAGCAGTTCTTC. It encodes CASSQEPSGSGEQFF. This chain connects TRBV4-3 to TRBJ2-1, with 10 bases fitting TRBD2. In germline, CDR1 is LGHNA, CDR2 YSLEER. The CDR3 sequence is 15 residues long. Trimming cost V 0 bases and J 9 bases; bases outside gene matches: 5.

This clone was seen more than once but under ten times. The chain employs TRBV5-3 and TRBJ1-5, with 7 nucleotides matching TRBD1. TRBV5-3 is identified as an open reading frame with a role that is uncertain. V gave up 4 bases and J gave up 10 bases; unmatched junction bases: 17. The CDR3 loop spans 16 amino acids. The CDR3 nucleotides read TGTGCCAGAAGCACCCTGGACAGGACCCCAATCGACCCCCAGCATTTT. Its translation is CARSTLDRTPIDPQHF.

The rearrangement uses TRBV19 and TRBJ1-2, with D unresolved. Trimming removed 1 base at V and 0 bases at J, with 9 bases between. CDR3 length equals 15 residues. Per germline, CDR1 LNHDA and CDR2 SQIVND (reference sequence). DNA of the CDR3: TGTGCCAGTAGTATAGCCGACGGGACTAACTATGGCTACACCTTC. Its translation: CASSIADGTNYGYTF.

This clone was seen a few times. The CDR3 loop reads CAISESSSKNIQYF. The CDR3 DNA reads as TGTGCCATCAGTGAGTCCTCGTCTAAAAACATTCAGTACTTC. This rearrangement joins TRBV10-3 to TRBJ2-4, with D unclear. V was cut by 0 bases and J by 4 bases, with 7 bases left in between. Germline CDR1 and CDR2: ENHRY and SYGVKD. The CDR3 totals 14 residues.

The CDR3 DNA follows: TGTGCCAGCAGCCCAACAGGGGGCGCGGATAGAACTCAAGCTTTCTTT. This codes for CASSPTGGADRTQAFF. The V and J genes are TRBV5-4 and TRBJ1-1; 9 bases align to TRBD1. CDR3 length equals 16 residues. Germline-derived CDR1 and CDR2 are SGHNT and YYREEE (reference sequence). Losses at the gene ends were 4 bases for V and 9 bases for J; bases not matched to a gene: 16.

CDR3: CASSVGGANEKLFF. The CDR3 DNA reads TGTGCCAGCAGTGTAGGTGGAGCTAATGAAAAACTGTTTTTT. The rearrangement links TRBV28 to TRBJ1-4; D is uncertain. The CDR3 length is 14 residues. Germline CDR1 is MDHEN and CDR2 is SYDVKM. The V gene lost 5 bases and the J gene lost 3 bases, with 10 bases spanning the gap.

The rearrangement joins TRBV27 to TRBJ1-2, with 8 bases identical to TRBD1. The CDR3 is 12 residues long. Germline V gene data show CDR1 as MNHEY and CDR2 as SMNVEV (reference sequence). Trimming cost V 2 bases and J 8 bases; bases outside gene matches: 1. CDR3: CASSLQGAGYTF. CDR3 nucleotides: TGTGCCAGCAGTTTACAGGGGGCCGGCTACACCTTC.